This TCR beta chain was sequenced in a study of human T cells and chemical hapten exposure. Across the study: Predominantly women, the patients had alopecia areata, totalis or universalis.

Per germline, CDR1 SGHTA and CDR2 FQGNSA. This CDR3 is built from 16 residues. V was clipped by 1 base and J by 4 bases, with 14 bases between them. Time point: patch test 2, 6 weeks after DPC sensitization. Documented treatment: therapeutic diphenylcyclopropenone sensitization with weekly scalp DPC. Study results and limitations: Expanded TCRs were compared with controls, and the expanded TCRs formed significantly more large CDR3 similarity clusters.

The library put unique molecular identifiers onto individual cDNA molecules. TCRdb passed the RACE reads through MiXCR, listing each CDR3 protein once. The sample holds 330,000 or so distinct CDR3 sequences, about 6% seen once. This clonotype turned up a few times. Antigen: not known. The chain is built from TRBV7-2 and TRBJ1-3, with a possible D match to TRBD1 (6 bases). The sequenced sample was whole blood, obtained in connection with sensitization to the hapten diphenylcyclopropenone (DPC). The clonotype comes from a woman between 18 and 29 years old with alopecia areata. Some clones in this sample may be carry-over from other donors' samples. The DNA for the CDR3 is TGTGCCAGCAGCTTAGATGGGGGCCAATCGGGAAACACCATATATTTT. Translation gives CASSLDGGQSGNTIYF.